Below, 20 T cell receptor beta chains from the same sample are listed, as sequenced in a study of cytomegalovirus exposure and HLA in healthy donors. 13 Jbeta primers and 60 Vbeta primers were used for the PCR. Measured with immunoSEQ multiplex PCR; TCRdb has only the in-frame clones, and not every one. This sample yields about 170,000 clones, of which approximately 78% are seen a single time; less than 2% belongs to the top ten. The sample was PBMCs. Receptors were obtained from a young woman in good health and CMV-seronegative.

The V call is TRBV6-4, the J call TRBJ2-7, with D uncertain. The CDR3 runs to 15 residues. Per the germline V gene, CDR1 is MRHNA and CDR2 is SNTAGT. V was pared by 6 bases and J by 0 bases, with 15 bases between. CDR3 DNA: TGTGCCAGCAGCCCTGACTTTTCCCCCTCCTACGAGCAGTACTTC. Amino acid sequence: CASSPDFSPSYEQYF.

The chain is built from TRBV5-1 and TRBJ2-7; tentative D call: TRBD1 (5 bases). V was clipped by 3 bases and J by 3 bases, with 7 bases between them. CDR1 SGHRS and CDR2 YFSETQ come from the germline V gene. This CDR3 is built from 12 residues. The CDR3 DNA is TGCGCCAGCAGCTCCGACAGCTACGAGCAGTACTTC. Amino acid sequence: CASSSDSYEQYF. The full variable domain, its missing parts supplied by reference TRBV5-1 and TRBJ2-7, is KAGVTQTPRYLIKTRGQQVTLSCSPISGHRSVSWYQQTPGQGLQFLFEYFSETQRNKGNFPGRFSGRQFSNSRSEMNVSTLELGDSALYLCASSSDSYEQYFGPGTRLTVT.

V is TRBV7-9 and J is TRBJ1-2; no clear D gene. Deletions cut 0 bases from V and 2 bases from J, with 7 bases between. The CDR3 is 14 residues long. Germline V lookup: CDR1 SEHNR, CDR2 FQNEAQ (reference sequence). Here the CDR3 DNA reads TGTGCCAGCAGCTTAGCGCCACACAACTATGGCTACACCTTC. Amino acid sequence: CASSLAPHNYGYTF.

The chain combines TRBV2 with TRBJ2-7, with D uncertain. CDR1 and CDR2 (germline): SNHLY, FYNNEI. This CDR3 is built from 15 residues. V gave up 6 bases and J gave up 0 bases, with 15 bases separating them. CDR3 DNA sequence: TGTGCCAGCAGCCCCATCTTGGCAAACTCCTACGAGCAGTACTTC. Protein sequence: CASSPILANSYEQYF.

The chain uses TRBV7-3 and TRBJ2-2, with 8 bases matching TRBD1. Germline V gives CDR1 SGHTA, CDR2 FQGTGA. V shed 6 bases and J 1 base; nucleotides not matched to a gene: 4. The CDR3 extends over 15 amino acids. The CDR3 loop is CASRAGTGNTGELFF. As DNA, the CDR3 is TGTGCCAGCAGGGCCGGGACAGGGAACACCGGGGAGCTGTTTTTT.

The rearrangement links TRBV7-3 to TRBJ2-6; 7 nucleotides line up with TRBD1. Germline CDR1 SGHTA, CDR2 FQGTGA. The V and J ends lost 3 bases and 1 base, in that order; junction bases with no gene match: 6. This CDR3 is 17 amino acids long. The CDR3 protein is CASSFGTAISGANVLTF. DNA for the CDR3: TGTGCCAGCAGCTTTGGGACAGCCATATCTGGGGCCAACGTCCTGACTTTC.

The CDR3 bases are TGTGCCAGCAGCCCCTGGACTTCAGAGACCCAGTACTTC. It specifies CASSPWTSETQYF. The V and J genes are TRBV11-1 and TRBJ2-5, with D perhaps TRBD2 (5 bases). CDR1 and CDR2 from the germline V gene are SGHAT and FQDESV (reference sequence). The ends were cut back, 5 bases at V and 4 bases at J, with 11 bases in the middle. This CDR3 has 13 amino acids.

The rearrangement joins TRBV7-3 to TRBJ2-3, with D tentatively TRBD1 (6 bases). Germline V gene sequence: CDR1 SGHTA, CDR2 FQGTGA. This CDR3 is 12 amino acids long. V shed 4 bases and J shed 4 bases, with 6 bases lying between them. Here the CDR3 reads CASSSGADTQYF. The CDR3 coding sequence is TGTGCCAGCAGCTCAGGGGCAGATACGCAGTATTTT.

The chain has TRBV7-6 and TRBJ2-7; 11 bases map to TRBD2. CDR3 length: 14 residues. CDR1 is SGHVS and CDR2 is FNYEAQ in the germline V gene. The V and J ends lost 5 bases and 2 bases, in that order; junction bases with no gene match: 2. CDR3 sequence: CASSKGLAAYEQYF. The CDR3, as DNA: TGTGCCAGCAGCAAGGGACTAGCGGCCTACGAGCAGTACTTC.

V usage is TRBV7-9 and J usage is TRBJ1-6; the D is unclear. V was cut by 7 bases and J by 8 bases, with 15 bases left in between. This CDR3 has 14 residues. CDR1 is SEHNR and CDR2 is FQNEAQ in the germline V gene (reference sequence). The CDR3 here is CASTFGKVYSPLHF. CDR3 sequence (DNA): TGTGCCAGCACCTTCGGGAAGGTCTATTCACCCCTCCACTTT.

The rearrangement links TRBV7-9 to TRBJ1-1, with a tentative D call TRBD1 (5 bases). V was clipped by 3 bases and J by 5 bases, with 22 bases between them. The CDR3 is made up of 17 amino acids. Looked up from germline, CDR1 is SEHNR and CDR2 is FQNEAQ (reference sequence). The DNA for the CDR3 is TGTGCCAGCAGCTTGGGTAGCGGGCCACCTGGGGGGACTGAAGCTTTCTTT. Residues: CASSLGSGPPGGTEAFF.

This chain uses TRBV18 with TRBJ2-5; maybe TRBD2 (5 bases). The V gene lost 6 bases and the J gene lost 2 bases, with 10 bases spanning the gap. This CDR3 comprises 13 residues. Germline CDR1 KGHSH, CDR2 LQKENI. The CDR3 coding sequence is TGTGCCAGCTCGTCGGGATCTCAAGAGACCCAGTACTTC. This encodes CASSSGSQETQYF.

This clone was recorded a few times. This chain uses TRBV5-8 with TRBJ2-1; 7 bases line up with TRBD1. The CDR3 extends over 17 amino acids. From germline, CDR1 is SGHTS and CDR2 YDEGEE. With V trimmed by 4 bases and J by 0 bases, 10 bases remained unmatched. The CDR3 is CASSPTGSVGSYNEQFF. The CDR3 region has the DNA TGTGCCAGCAGCCCGACAGGGTCCGTAGGCTCCTACAATGAGCAGTTCTTC.

The rearrangement uses TRBV11-2 and TRBJ1-2; TRBD1 agrees at 7 bases. The CDR3 has 16 amino acids. Germline V gene sequence: CDR1 SGHAT, CDR2 FQNNGV. The V segment lost 1 base and the J segment 3 bases; nucleotides outside the gene matches: 8. CDR3 in amino acids: CASSLVFRDSDYGYTF. The CDR3 DNA follows: TGTGCCAGCAGCTTAGTCTTCCGGGACAGCGACTATGGCTACACCTTC.

The chain links TRBV11-2 to TRBJ2-1; TRBD1 aligns across 11 bases. V dropped 3 bases and J dropped 7; count of bases not matched to a gene: 11. The germline V gene encodes CDR1 SGHAT and CDR2 FQNNGV. The CDR3 runs 17 residues. Written as DNA, the CDR3 is TGTGCCAGCAGCTTTTCCCCGGACAGGGGGCCAATAAATGAGCAGTTCTTC. Translating it yields CASSFSPDRGPINEQFF.

This clone was seen more than once but under ten times. The chain combines TRBV18 with TRBJ1-1; D is perhaps TRBD1 (6 bases). Trimming took off 4 bases at V and 3 bases at J, with 6 bases between the two ends. The CDR3 extends over 12 amino acids. Germline lookup yields CDR1 KGHSH and CDR2 LQKENI. CDR3: CASSRTDTEAFF. CDR3 sequence (DNA): TGTGCCAGCTCACGGACAGACACTGAAGCTTTCTTT. Drawing the rest from reference TRBV18 and TRBJ1-1, the complete variable domain is NAGVMQNPRHLVRRRGQEARLRCSPMKGHSHVYWYRQLPEEGLKFMVYLQKENIIDESGMPKERFSAEFPKEGPSILRIQQVVRGDSAAYFCASSRTDTEAFFGQGTRLTVV.

This clone was detected only once. This chain joins TRBV5-4 and TRBJ2-3; 11 bases agree with TRBD2. The CDR3 has 16 residues. V shed 1 base and J 3 bases; nucleotides not matched to a gene: 4. Germline CDR1 is SGHNT and CDR2 is YYREEE (reference sequence). The CDR3 is CASSLLLAGETDTQYF. In nucleotides, the CDR3 is TGTGCCAGCAGCTTGCTACTAGCGGGAGAAACAGATACGCAGTATTTT.

The gene calls are TRBV4-1 and TRBJ2-3; 10 nucleotides align to TRBD2. The length of the CDR3 is 18 residues. Germline V gene lookup returns CDR1 MGHRA and CDR2 YSYEKL. Trimming removed 4 bases from V and 1 base from J; junction bases left unmatched: 11. This CDR3 is CASSLSRPLAGRTDTQYF. CDR3 nucleotide sequence: TGCGCCAGCAGCCTATCACGACCACTAGCGGGACGCACAGATACGCAGTATTTT.

The J gene is TRBJ2-7, the V gene TRBV5-1; the D gene is possibly TRBD2 (6 bases). Trimming took off 2 bases at V and 3 bases at J, with 12 bases between the two ends. The CDR3 length is 14 residues. Per germline, CDR1 SGHRS and CDR2 YFSETQ. The CDR3 spells CASSFGGTNYEQYF. CDR3 DNA sequence: TGCGCCAGCAGCTTCGGAGGGACGAACTACGAGCAGTACTTC.

V is TRBV25-1 and J is TRBJ2-7, with D possibly being TRBD1 (6 bases). Germline V gives CDR1 MGHDK, CDR2 SYGVNS. V shed 0 bases and J shed 0 bases, with 12 bases lying between them. The CDR3 runs to 16 residues. CDR3 bases: TGTGCCAGCAGTGAATACGGTACAGGGAGCTCCTACGAGCAGTACTTC. It translates to CASSEYGTGSSYEQYF.